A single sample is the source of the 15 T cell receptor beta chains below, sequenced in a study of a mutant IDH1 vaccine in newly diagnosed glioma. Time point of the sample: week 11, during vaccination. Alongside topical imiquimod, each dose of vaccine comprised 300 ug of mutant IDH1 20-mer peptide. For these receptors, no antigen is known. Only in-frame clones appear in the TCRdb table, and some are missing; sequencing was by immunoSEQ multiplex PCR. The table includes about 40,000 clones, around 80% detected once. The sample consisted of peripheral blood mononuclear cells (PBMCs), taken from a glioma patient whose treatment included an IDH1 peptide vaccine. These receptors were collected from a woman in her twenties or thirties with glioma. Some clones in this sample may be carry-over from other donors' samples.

The CDR3 here is CASSSLSSRDTQYF. CDR3 DNA sequence: TGTGCCAGCAGTTCATTATCTAGTAGGGATACGCAGTATTTT. The chain is built from TRBV6-5 and TRBJ2-3, with D hard to call. The germline V gene encodes CDR1 MNHEY and CDR2 SVGAGI. This CDR3 contains 14 residues. V was cut by 4 bases and J by 6 bases, with 14 bases left in between.

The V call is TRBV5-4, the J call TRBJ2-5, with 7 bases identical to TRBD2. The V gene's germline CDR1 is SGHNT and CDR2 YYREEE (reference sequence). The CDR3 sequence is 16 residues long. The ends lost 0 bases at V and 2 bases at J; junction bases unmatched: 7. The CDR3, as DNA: TGTGCCAGCAGCTTGGAGAGTGGGCGGGGGCAAGAGACCCAGTACTTC. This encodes CASSLESGRGQETQYF.

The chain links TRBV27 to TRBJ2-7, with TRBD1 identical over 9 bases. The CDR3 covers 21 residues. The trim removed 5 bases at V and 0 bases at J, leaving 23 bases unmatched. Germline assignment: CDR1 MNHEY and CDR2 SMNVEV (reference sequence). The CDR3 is CASSPSWGGTGLPTLSYEQYF. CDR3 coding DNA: TGTGCCAGCAGTCCCTCGTGGGGGGGGACAGGGCTCCCGACCCTCTCCTACGAGCAGTACTTC.

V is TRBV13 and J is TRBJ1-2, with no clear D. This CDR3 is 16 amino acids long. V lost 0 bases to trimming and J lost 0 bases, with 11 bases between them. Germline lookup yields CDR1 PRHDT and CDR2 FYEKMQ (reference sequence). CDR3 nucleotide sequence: TGTGCCAGCAGCTTAGGCCTCGGGGTCGCTAACTATGGCTACACCTTC. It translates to CASSLGLGVANYGYTF.

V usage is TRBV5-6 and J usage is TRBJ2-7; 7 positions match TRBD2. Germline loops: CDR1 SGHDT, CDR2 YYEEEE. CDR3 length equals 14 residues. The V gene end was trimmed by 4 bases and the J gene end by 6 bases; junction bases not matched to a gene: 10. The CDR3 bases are TGTGCCAGCAGCCCCTGGGGGGGGAGAAGCGAGCAGTACTTC. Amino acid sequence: CASSPWGGRSEQYF.

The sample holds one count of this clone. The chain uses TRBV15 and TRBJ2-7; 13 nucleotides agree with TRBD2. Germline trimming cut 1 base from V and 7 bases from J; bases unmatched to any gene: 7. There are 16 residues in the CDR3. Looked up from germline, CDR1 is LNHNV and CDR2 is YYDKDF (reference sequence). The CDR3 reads CATSRGRTSGRVEQYF. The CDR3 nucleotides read TGTGCCACCAGCAGAGGCCGGACTAGCGGGAGAGTGGAGCAGTACTTC.

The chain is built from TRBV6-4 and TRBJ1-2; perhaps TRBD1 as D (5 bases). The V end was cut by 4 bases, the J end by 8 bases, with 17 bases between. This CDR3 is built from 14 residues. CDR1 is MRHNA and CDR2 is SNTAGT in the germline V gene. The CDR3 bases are TGTGCCAGCAGTGGACAGCCCGGCCTCGGGGGCTACACCTTC. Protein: CASSGQPGLGGYTF.

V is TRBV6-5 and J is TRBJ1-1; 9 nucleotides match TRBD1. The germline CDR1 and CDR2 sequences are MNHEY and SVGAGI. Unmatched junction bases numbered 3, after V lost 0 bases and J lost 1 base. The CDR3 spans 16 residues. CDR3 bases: TGTGCCAGCAGTTACTCGACAGGGGGGAGGAACACTGAAGCTTTCTTT. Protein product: CASSYSTGGRNTEAFF.

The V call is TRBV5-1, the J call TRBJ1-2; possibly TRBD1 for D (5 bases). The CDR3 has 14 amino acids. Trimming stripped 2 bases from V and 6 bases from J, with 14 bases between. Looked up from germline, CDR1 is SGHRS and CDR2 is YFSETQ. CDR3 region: CASSLPGTVNGYTF. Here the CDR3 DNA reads TGCGCCAGCAGCTTACCCGGGACGGTCAATGGCTACACCTTC. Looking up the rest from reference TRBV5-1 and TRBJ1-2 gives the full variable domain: KAGVTQTPRYLIKTRGQQVTLSCSPISGHRSVSWYQQTPGQGLQFLFEYFSETQRNKGNFPGRFSGRQFSNSRSEMNVSTLELGDSALYLCASSLPGTVNGYTFGSGTRLTVV.

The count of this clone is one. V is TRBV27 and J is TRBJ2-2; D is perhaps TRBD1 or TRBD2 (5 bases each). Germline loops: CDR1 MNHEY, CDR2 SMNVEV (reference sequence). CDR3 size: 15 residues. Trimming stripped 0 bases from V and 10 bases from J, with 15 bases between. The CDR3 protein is CASSLSHLGALELFF. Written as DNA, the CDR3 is TGTGCCAGCAGTTTATCCCACCTCGGGGCATTGGAGCTGTTTTTT.

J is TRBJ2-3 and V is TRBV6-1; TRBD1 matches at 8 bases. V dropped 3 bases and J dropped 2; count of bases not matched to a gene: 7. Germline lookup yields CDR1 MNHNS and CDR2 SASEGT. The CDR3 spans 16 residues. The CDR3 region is CASSEEVRGLTDTQYF. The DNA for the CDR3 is TGTGCCAGCAGTGAGGAGGTCAGGGGGCTCACAGATACGCAGTATTTT.

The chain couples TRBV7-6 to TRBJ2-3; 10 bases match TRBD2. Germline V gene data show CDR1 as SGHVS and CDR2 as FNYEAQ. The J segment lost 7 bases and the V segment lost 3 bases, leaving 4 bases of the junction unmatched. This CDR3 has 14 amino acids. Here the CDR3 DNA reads TGTGCCAGCAGCTTCGAACTAGCGGGACATACGCAGTATTTT. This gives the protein CASSFELAGHTQYF.

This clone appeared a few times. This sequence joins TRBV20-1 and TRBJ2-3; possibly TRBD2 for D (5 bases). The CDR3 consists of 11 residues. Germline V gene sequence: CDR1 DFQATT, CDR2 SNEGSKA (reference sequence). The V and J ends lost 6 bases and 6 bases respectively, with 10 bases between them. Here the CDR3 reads CSAALADTQYF. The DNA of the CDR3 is TGCAGTGCGGCATTAGCGGATACGCAGTATTTT.

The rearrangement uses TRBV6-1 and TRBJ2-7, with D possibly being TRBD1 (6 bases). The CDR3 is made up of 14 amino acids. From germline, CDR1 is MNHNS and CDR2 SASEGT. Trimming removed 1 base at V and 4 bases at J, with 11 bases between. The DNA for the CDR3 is TGTGCCAGCAGTGAAGGATGGGGGCGGTACGAGCAGTACTTC. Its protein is CASSEGWGRYEQYF.

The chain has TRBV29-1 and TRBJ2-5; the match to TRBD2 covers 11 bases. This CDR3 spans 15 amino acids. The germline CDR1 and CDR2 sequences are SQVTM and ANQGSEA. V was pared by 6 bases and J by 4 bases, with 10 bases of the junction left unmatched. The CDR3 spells CSVILAGGPGETQYF. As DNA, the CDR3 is TGCAGCGTCATTTTAGCGGGAGGGCCTGGAGAGACCCAGTACTTC.